What follows are 9 T cell receptor beta chains derived from one specimen sequenced in a study of T cell responses to AZD1222 COVID-19 vaccine. Assay used: immunoSEQ multiplex PCR; TCRdb lists only in-frame clones, some missing. The table has roughly 70,000 clones, 80% to 95% seen once; the top ten hold roughly 6.7%. This sample comprised peripheral blood, obtained 28 days after the second dose of the MenACWY control vaccine. The receptors were sampled from an adult who received the MenACWY meningococcal vaccine as a control.

The chain recombines TRBV3-1 (or the pseudogene TRBV3-2) with TRBJ2-7, with a weak D call TRBD1 (5 bases). V was clipped by 11 bases and J by 0 bases, with 11 bases between them. This CDR3 comprises 12 residues. Per the germline V gene, CDR1 is LGHDT and CDR2 is YNNKEL (reference sequence). The CDR3 region has the DNA TGTGCCGCAGGGCAGACCTCCTACGAGCAGTACTTC. As protein: CAAGQTSYEQYF.

V gene TRBV4-1 combines with J gene TRBJ2-1; TRBD2 matches 8 bases. This CDR3 contains 16 residues. J was trimmed by 8 bases and V by 0 bases; bases with no gene match: 9. Germline CDR1 reads MGHRA; CDR2 reads YSYEKL. DNA for the CDR3: TGCGCCAGCAGCCAAGAGGGGACTAGTAATCTGTATGAGCAGTTCTTC. It specifies CASSQEGTSNLYEQFF.

In nucleotides, the CDR3 is TGTGCCAGCAGTCTCCAAAACAGGGTAGGCTATGGCTACACCTTC. Encoded protein: CASSLQNRVGYGYTF. The V call is TRBV2, the J call TRBJ1-2, with a tentative D call TRBD1 (6 bases). Germline V gene data show CDR1 as SNHLY and CDR2 as FYNNEI. There are 15 residues in the CDR3. The V end was cut by 5 bases, the J end by 4 bases, with 17 bases between.

The chain employs TRBV30 and TRBJ2-4; 14 bases are shared with TRBD2. This CDR3 comprises 13 residues. The germline V gene has CDR1 GTSNPN and CDR2 SVGIG (reference sequence). With V trimmed by 8 bases and J by 6 bases, 3 bases remained unmatched. The DNA of the CDR3 is TGTGCCGTCGGACTAGCGGGGGGAAACATTCAGTACTTC. The encoded protein is CAVGLAGGNIQYF.

The rearrangement links TRBV5-4 to TRBJ1-2, with D tentatively TRBD1 (5 bases). CDR1 is SGHNT, CDR2 YYREEE, per germline (reference sequence). The V and J ends lost 0 bases and 8 bases respectively, with 14 bases between them. This CDR3 region has 14 residues. The CDR3 nucleotides are TGTGCCAGCAGCTTGGAAGGCCAGGGCAGGGGCTACACCTTC. Protein product: CASSLEGQGRGYTF.

This clone was recorded only once. The rearrangement links TRBV7-9 to TRBJ2-5, with D possibly being TRBD2 (5 bases). Trimming left V 5 bases short and J 7 bases short, with 11 bases between. CDR1 is SEHNR and CDR2 is FQNEAQ in the germline V gene (reference sequence). The CDR3 consists of 12 residues. The chain's CDR3 is CASSREGGTQYF. The CDR3 coding sequence is TGTGCCAGCAGCCGCGAGGGCGGGACCCAGTACTTC.

V usage is TRBV7-9 and J usage is TRBJ2-1; 7 nucleotides match TRBD2. The CDR3 contains 14 residues. Per germline, CDR1 SEHNR and CDR2 FQNEAQ (reference sequence). V lost 8 bases, J lost 6 bases, and 10 bases stayed unmatched. CDR3 in amino acids: CASGNGRIANEQFF. The DNA of the CDR3 is TGTGCCAGCGGTAACGGGAGGATCGCCAATGAGCAGTTCTTC.

This chain links TRBV28 with TRBJ2-2; 7 bases match TRBD1. This CDR3 has 16 amino acids. After removal of 4 bases from V and 4 bases from J, the junction contained 9 bases not matched to a gene. Looked up from germline, CDR1 is MDHEN and CDR2 is SYDVKM. The CDR3 here is CASSSETGFTTGELFF. Here the CDR3 DNA reads TGTGCCAGCAGTTCGGAGACAGGGTTTACCACCGGGGAGCTGTTTTTT.

The chain uses TRBV7-9 and TRBJ2-3; TRBD2 is a possible D gene (7 bases). The CDR3 is made up of 16 amino acids. In germline, CDR1 is SEHNR, CDR2 FQNEAQ (reference sequence). The V and J ends lost 5 bases and 2 bases respectively, with 17 bases between them. Written as DNA, the CDR3 is TGTGCCAGCAGCCCAGCTGGGGGGGGCCCCACAGATACGCAGTATTTT. Its translation: CASSPAGGGPTDTQYF.